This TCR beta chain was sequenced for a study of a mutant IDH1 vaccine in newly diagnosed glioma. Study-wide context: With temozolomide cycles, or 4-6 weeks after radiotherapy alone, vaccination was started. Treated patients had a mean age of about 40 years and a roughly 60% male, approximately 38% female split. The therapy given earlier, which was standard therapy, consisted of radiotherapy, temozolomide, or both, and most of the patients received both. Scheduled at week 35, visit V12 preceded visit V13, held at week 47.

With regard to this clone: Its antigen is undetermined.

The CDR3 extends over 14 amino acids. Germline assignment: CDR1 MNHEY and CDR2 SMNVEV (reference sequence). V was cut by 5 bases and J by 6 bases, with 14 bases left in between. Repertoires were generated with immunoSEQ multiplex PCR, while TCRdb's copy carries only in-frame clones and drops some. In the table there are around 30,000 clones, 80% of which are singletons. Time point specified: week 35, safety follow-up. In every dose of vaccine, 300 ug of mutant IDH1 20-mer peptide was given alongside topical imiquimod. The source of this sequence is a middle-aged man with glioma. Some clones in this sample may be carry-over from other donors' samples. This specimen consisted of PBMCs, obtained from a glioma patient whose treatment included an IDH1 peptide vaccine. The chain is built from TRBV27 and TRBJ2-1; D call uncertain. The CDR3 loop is CASSDTDRPNEQFF. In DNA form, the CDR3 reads TGTGCCAGCAGTGATACGGACCGACCCAATGAGCAGTTCTTC.